One and the same sample provided the 7 T cell receptor beta chains below, sequenced in a study of blood T cell repertoires in COVID-19. Libraries were prepared by immunoSEQ multiplex PCR; TCRdb keeps only in-frame clonotypes and omits some of them. Here the sample spans 250,000 to 300,000 clones, roughly 90% being singletons. Sequencing was performed on peripheral blood. The receptors derive from a woman in her twenties or thirties with COVID-19, enrolled during active disease.

The chain employs TRBV27 and TRBJ1-1, with D unclear. The V end was cut by 3 bases, the J end by 0 bases, with 5 bases between. The germline gives CDR1 MNHEY, CDR2 SMNVEV (reference sequence). The CDR3 spans 13 residues. CDR3 coding DNA: TGTGCCAGCAGTTTGGGCCTGAACACTGAAGCTTTCTTT. It codes for CASSLGLNTEAFF.

This clone was picked up one time. The V and J genes are TRBV6-5 and TRBJ1-2; D is ambiguous. This CDR3 spans 13 amino acids. Germline V CDR1 and CDR2: MNHEY, SVGAGI. V lost 6 bases and J 4 bases, leaving 12 bases between the germline ends. CDR3 amino acids: CASRYETAYGYTF. CDR3 in DNA: TGTGCCAGCAGGTACGAAACAGCCTATGGCTACACCTTC.

This chain uses TRBV7-3 with TRBJ2-2; unclear D gene. Trimming left V 5 bases short and J 1 base short, with 8 bases between. This CDR3 has 14 residues. Per the germline V gene, CDR1 is SGHTA and CDR2 is FQGTGA. The CDR3 is CASSPGLNTGELFF. The CDR3 DNA follows: TGTGCCAGCAGCCCGGGTCTGAACACCGGGGAGCTGTTTTTT.

The rearrangement joins TRBV7-9 to TRBJ2-2; D possibly corresponds to TRBD1 (5 bases). V gave up 4 bases and J gave up 2 bases, with 11 bases separating them. From germline, CDR1 is SEHNR and CDR2 FQNEAQ (reference sequence). CDR3 length equals 15 residues. CDR3 sequence: CASSSWTLNTGELFF. CDR3 in DNA: TGTGCCAGCAGCTCCTGGACACTTAACACCGGGGAGCTGTTTTTT.

The rearrangement links TRBV27 to TRBJ1-1; 9 nucleotides agree with TRBD1. Germline V gene sequence: CDR1 MNHEY, CDR2 SMNVEV (reference sequence). The J segment lost 4 bases and the V segment lost 2 bases, leaving 8 bases of the junction unmatched. The CDR3 is made up of 16 amino acids. Written as DNA, the CDR3 is TGTGCCAGCAGTTTAGCCCGGACAGGGGCGGGCACTGAAGCTTTCTTT. Residues: CASSLARTGAGTEAFF.

The rearrangement joins TRBV6-5 to TRBJ2-1; D not resolved. The germline CDR1 and CDR2 sequences are MNHEY and SVGAGI. This CDR3 has 14 residues. Trimming shortened V by 6 bases and J by 7 bases, and 16 bases separated the two germline ends. The CDR3 nucleotides read TGTGCCAGCAGGGCTAGAGGTACCGTTAATGAGCAGTTCTTC. Its protein product is CASRARGTVNEQFF.

CDR3 residues: CASSPFSRTYNEQFF. CDR3 DNA: TGTGCCAGCAGCCCATTTAGCAGAACTTACAATGAGCAGTTCTTC. The chain couples TRBV2 to TRBJ2-1; D remains unclear. This CDR3 is built from 15 residues. The germline V gene has CDR1 SNHLY and CDR2 FYNNEI. Trimming stripped 6 bases from V and 4 bases from J, with 16 bases between.